A single sample is the source of the 14 T cell receptor beta chains below, sequenced in a study of early T cells in non-severe SARS-CoV-2 infection. MiXCR, run by TCRdb on the 5' RACE reads, gives a single entry per CDR3 protein. The repertoire consists of 54,000 or so distinct CDR3 sequences, with over 10% occurring once and the leading ten covering approximately 4.8%. The source material was whole blood. Receptors were obtained from an adult who was a healthcare worker with PCR-confirmed SARS-CoV-2 infection or an uninfected control (not recorded which).

Regarding this clonotype: Since a much larger clone is just one base distant, this may be a read error. V is TRBV10-3 and J is TRBJ2-7; possible D gene TRBD2, 5 bases. CDR1 is ENHRY, CDR2 SYGVKD, per germline. The CDR3 covers 13 residues. The CDR3 sequence is CAISESTGYEQDF. The CDR3 DNA is TGTGCCATCAGTGAGTCGACGGGGTACGAGCAGGACTTC.

The sample holds a few counts of this clonotype. This chain joins TRBV5-5 and TRBJ1-1; 7 bases match TRBD1. CDR1 and CDR2 (germline): SGHKS, YYEKEE (reference sequence). The CDR3 is made up of 13 amino acids. Trimming cost V 2 bases and J 7 bases; bases outside gene matches: 5. The DNA for the CDR3 is TGTGCCAGCAGCTTTTCGACAGGGAATGAAGCTTTCTTT. This codes for CASSFSTGNEAFF.

The table lists this clonotype with a few counts. The chain recombines TRBV3-1 with TRBJ1-2; TRBD1 aligns across 9 bases. Per germline, CDR1 LGHDT and CDR2 YNNKEL (reference sequence). V dropped 8 bases and J dropped 3; count of bases not matched to a gene: 7. The CDR3 covers 14 residues. The CDR3 is CASASQGAHYGYTF. In DNA form, the CDR3 reads TGTGCCAGCGCATCACAGGGGGCCCACTATGGCTACACCTTC.

The chain recombines TRBV3-1 with TRBJ1-2, with D tentatively TRBD1 (5 bases). Trimming cost V 0 bases and J 6 bases, with 14 bases left between them. CDR1 and CDR2 from the germline V gene are LGHDT and YNNKEL (reference sequence). The CDR3 has 15 residues. As DNA, the CDR3 is TGTGCCAGCAGCCAAGAGACCGCAGGGTATAATGGCTACACCTTC. It encodes CASSQETAGYNGYTF. The full variable domain, completed using reference TRBV3-1 and TRBJ1-2, is DTAVSQTPKYLVTQMGNDKSIKCEQNLGHDTMYWYKQDSKKFLKIMFSYNNKELIINETVPNRFSPKSPDKAHLNLHINSLELGDSAVYFCASSQETAGYNGYTFGSGTRLTVV.

The chain recombines TRBV29-1 with TRBJ1-2, with D uncertain. V was cut by 4 bases and J by 3 bases, with 9 bases left in between. Germline V gene lookup returns CDR1 SQVTM and CDR2 ANQGSEA. The CDR3 spans 12 residues. CDR3: CSVVTAYYGYTF. CDR3 nucleotide sequence: TGCAGCGTTGTAACGGCGTACTATGGCTACACCTTC.

This chain links TRBV7-2 with TRBJ2-2; D may be TRBD1 (5 bases). Germline V gene sequence: CDR1 SGHTA, CDR2 FQGNSA. CDR3 length: 14 residues. V lost 3 bases, J lost 1 base, and 6 bases lay in between. DNA of the CDR3: TGTGCCAGCAGCTTCGGACAGAACACCGGGGAGCTGTTTTTT. The encoded protein is CASSFGQNTGELFF.

This clonotype was detected ten times or more. The chain links TRBV28 to TRBJ1-2, with 9 bases lining up with TRBD1. CDR3 length: 13 amino acids. The junction had 5 bases not matched to a gene; V was cut back by 5 bases and J by 7 bases. Looked up from germline, CDR1 is MDHEN and CDR2 is SYDVKM. CDR3 sequence (DNA): TGTGCCAGCAGTCCCGAGACAGGGGGTGGCTACACCTTC. Amino acid sequence: CASSPETGGGYTF.

This rearrangement joins TRBV28 to TRBJ1-2; D possibly corresponds to TRBD1 (6 bases). V dropped 9 bases and J dropped 4 bases, with 15 bases sitting between them. The CDR3 consists of 13 residues. The germline CDR1 and CDR2 sequences are MDHEN and SYDVKM. CDR3 in amino acids: CASYSGTRYGYTF. CDR3 nucleotide sequence: TGTGCCAGTTACTCCGGGACACGCTATGGCTACACCTTC.

The chain is built from TRBV7-9 and TRBJ2-4; no reliable D call. In germline, CDR1 is SEHNR, CDR2 FQNEAQ (reference sequence). V lost 2 bases and J 12 bases, leaving 11 bases between the germline ends. This CDR3 spans 12 amino acids. The CDR3 protein is CASSLMSGSQYF. The DNA of the CDR3 is TGTGCCAGCAGCTTAATGTCAGGTTCTCAGTACTTC.

This clonotype turned up a few times. The chain combines TRBV18 with TRBJ2-7, with unresolved D. Trimming left V 2 bases short and J 3 bases short, with 14 bases between. The CDR3 spans 15 residues. Per the germline V gene, CDR1 is KGHSH and CDR2 is LQKENI. CDR3 in amino acids: CASSPMFPGLYEQYF. The CDR3 DNA reads TGTGCCAGCTCACCAATGTTTCCAGGTCTCTACGAGCAGTACTTC.

This clonotype was counted between two and nine times. The CDR3 nucleotides are TGTGCCAGCAGCCAATTGGGACAGGGGTTGCCTGAAGCTTTCTTT. Translation gives CASSQLGQGLPEAFF. V usage is TRBV3-1 and J usage is TRBJ1-1, with TRBD1 matching 10 bases. Germline V gene lookup returns CDR1 LGHDT and CDR2 YNNKEL (reference sequence). The CDR3 loop spans 15 amino acids. The trim removed 2 bases at V and 6 bases at J, leaving 6 bases unmatched. The variable domain in full, completed from reference TRBV3-1 and TRBJ1-1, reads DTAVSQTPKYLVTQMGNDKSIKCEQNLGHDTMYWYKQDSKKFLKIMFSYNNKELIINETVPNRFSPKSPDKAHLNLHINSLELGDSAVYFCASSQLGQGLPEAFFGQGTRLTVV.

A word on this clonotype: Its ends do not fully match the called genes, so a read error is possible. The rearrangement links TRBV5-1 to TRBJ2-3, with 8 bases matching TRBD1. Germline-derived CDR1 and CDR2 are SGHRS and YFSETQ. The CDR3 consists of 14 residues. The CDR3 loop reads CASTLGQAEDTQYF. CDR3 sequence (DNA): TGCGCAAGCACCTTGGGACAGGCAGAAGATACGCAGTATTTT.

V and J are TRBV12-5 and TRBJ2-5, with D uncertain. Germline V gives CDR1 LGHNT, CDR2 FRNRAP. Deletions cut 3 bases from V and 5 bases from J, with 7 bases between. There are 12 residues in the CDR3. In DNA, the CDR3 is TGTGCTAGTGGTTTAGATTCGGAGACCCAGTACTTC. This encodes CASGLDSETQYF.

The V gene is TRBV6-5, the J gene TRBJ1-6; D gene ambiguous. From germline, CDR1 is MNHEY and CDR2 SVGAGI. V gave up 0 bases and J gave up 8 bases, with 11 bases separating them. The CDR3 loop spans 15 amino acids. CDR3: CASSYSVSRHSPLHF. CDR3 DNA sequence: TGTGCCAGCAGTTACTCCGTCAGCCGACATTCACCCCTCCACTTT.